One sample yielded the 12 T cell receptor beta chains listed below, sequenced in a study of blood T cell repertoires in COVID-19. Libraries were prepared by immunoSEQ multiplex PCR; TCRdb keeps only in-frame clonotypes and omits some of them. This sample has 200,000 to 250,000 clones, with around four fifths found just once. Sample: peripheral blood. Receptor source: a woman aged 60-75 years with active or convalescent COVID-19.

The rearrangement joins TRBV6-5 to TRBJ1-4, with a possible D match to TRBD1 (6 bases). Looked up from germline, CDR1 is MNHEY and CDR2 is SVGAGI. This CDR3 is 14 amino acids long. The CDR3 is CGGGRIGNPEKLFF. CDR3 nucleotide sequence: TGTGGGGGGGGCCGGATTGGGAACCCTGAAAAACTGTTTTTT.

This sequence joins TRBV18 and TRBJ2-7; TRBD2 aligns across 13 bases. The CDR3 runs 16 residues. CDR1 is KGHSH and CDR2 is LQKENI in the germline V gene. With V trimmed by 6 bases and J by 6 bases, 11 bases remained unmatched. CDR3 in amino acids: CASSPAGTSGTGEQYF. As DNA, the CDR3 is TGTGCCAGCTCGCCAGCCGGGACTAGCGGGACGGGCGAGCAGTACTTC.

This clone has ten or more counts. The genes are TRBV5-1 and TRBJ2-7; 7 bases are a match to TRBD1. The CDR3 is 13 residues long. After removal of 2 bases from V and 6 bases from J, the junction contained 5 bases not matched to a gene. Germline CDR1 reads SGHRS; CDR2 reads YFSETQ. The CDR3 is CASSFDRDGEQYF. Here the CDR3 DNA reads TGCGCCAGCAGCTTCGACAGGGACGGCGAGCAGTACTTC.

This clone was seen once. The chain is built from TRBV11-2 and TRBJ1-6, with no clear D. This CDR3 has 15 amino acids. V lost 0 bases and J lost 5, with 8 bases in between. CDR1 and CDR2 (germline): SGHAT, FQNNGV. The CDR3 DNA sequence: TGTGCCAGCAGCTTAGATCGGTTTAATAATTCACCCCTCCACTTT. Translation gives CASSLDRFNNSPLHF.

The rearrangement uses TRBV11-3 and TRBJ1-1; 10 nucleotides match TRBD1. The CDR3 extends over 15 amino acids. V shed 5 bases, J shed 2 bases, and the junction held 5 bases outside the gene matches. Germline CDR1 is SGHNT and CDR2 is YENEEA. As DNA, the CDR3 is TGTGCCAGCAGCCTCCGGGACAGGGGAAACACTGAAGCTTTCTTT. Translated, it gives CASSLRDRGNTEAFF. The full variable domain, rest sourced from reference TRBV11-3 and TRBJ1-1, is EAGVVQSPRYKIIEKKQPVAFWCNPISGHNTLYWYLQNLGQGPELLIRYENEEAVDDSQLPKDRFSAERLKGVDSTLKIQPAELGDSAVYLCASSLRDRGNTEAFFGQGTRLTVV.

The gene calls are TRBV5-1 and TRBJ2-5; tentatively, D is TRBD1 (6 bases). CDR1 and CDR2 (germline): SGHRS, YFSETQ. CDR3 length equals 14 residues. The germline V and J ends were trimmed by 3 bases and 2 bases, with 11 bases remaining between them. CDR3 DNA sequence: TGCGCCAGCAGCTCACAGGGATCTCAAGAGACCCAGTACTTC. This codes for CASSSQGSQETQYF.

The chain uses TRBV10-1 and TRBJ2-2, with 8 bases identical to TRBD2. V lost 10 bases and J lost 6; bases outside the gene matches: 7. Germline-derived CDR1 and CDR2 are WNHNN and SYGVQD (reference sequence). The CDR3 totals 13 residues. The CDR3, as DNA: TGCGCCACCTCCCCGGGACTAGCCGGGGAGCTGTTTTTT. This translates into CATSPGLAGELFF.

The chain is built from TRBV5-6 and TRBJ1-2; D is ambiguous. Germline V gene data show CDR1 as SGHDT and CDR2 as YYEEEE. This CDR3 region has 15 residues. The germline V and J ends were trimmed by 0 bases and 0 bases, with 9 bases remaining between them. Written as DNA, the CDR3 is TGTGCCAGCAGCTTGGGGCCCCACGCTAACTATGGCTACACCTTC. Residues: CASSLGPHANYGYTF.

This sequence joins TRBV5-1 and TRBJ2-1; D may be TRBD2 (5 bases). The CDR3 covers 15 residues. The V gene's germline CDR1 is SGHRS and CDR2 YFSETQ. V was shortened by 0 bases and J by 5 bases, with 12 bases between the two germline ends. CDR3 loop: CASSLGLTYNNEQFF. CDR3 nucleotide sequence: TGCGCCAGCAGCTTGGGACTAACCTATAACAATGAGCAGTTCTTC.

The chain is built from TRBV2 and TRBJ2-1; TRBD2 matches 9 bases. The germline V gene has CDR1 SNHLY and CDR2 FYNNEI. V lost 6 bases to trimming and J lost 9 bases; unmatched junction nucleotides: 12. CDR3 length: 15 residues. The CDR3 protein is CASSFLLAGVTEQFF. CDR3 nucleotides: TGTGCCAGCAGCTTCCTCTTAGCGGGAGTAACTGAGCAGTTCTTC.

The gene calls are TRBV5-6 and TRBJ1-6, with D possibly TRBD1 on 6 matching bases. The CDR3 has 15 amino acids. Trimming removed 0 bases at V and 7 bases at J, with 11 bases between. CDR1 is SGHDT and CDR2 is YYEEEE in the germline V gene. CDR3 protein: CASSLVVRGNSPLHF. CDR3 sequence (DNA): TGTGCCAGCAGCTTGGTCGTCAGGGGAAATTCACCCCTCCACTTT.

This rearrangement joins TRBV6-5 to TRBJ1-5; D possibly corresponds to TRBD1 (5 bases). Germline V gene lookup returns CDR1 MNHEY and CDR2 SVGAGI. V was cut by 2 bases and J by 3 bases, with 8 bases left in between. The CDR3 loop spans 14 amino acids. CDR3 in DNA: TGTGCCAGCAGTTACAGGGGATACAATCAGCCCCAGCATTTT. As protein: CASSYRGYNQPQHF.